This TCR beta chain was retrieved from a study of CD8 T cells in Susac syndrome. The study's findings and limits: The study's TCR sequencing and HLA analysis covered a relatively small number of individuals, and the study acknowledged this.

Worth noting for this clonotype: Its antigen is unknown.

V trimming: 5 bases; J trimming: 1 base; junction bases outside the gene matches: 6. Germline V gene sequence: CDR1 MNHEY, CDR2 SVGAGI. The CDR3 length is 15 residues. The multiple sclerosis control group comprised treatment-naive patients with stable or active relapsing-remitting disease. A quantity of about 0.5 to 1 ug RNA underwent reverse transcription using random hexamers. Multiplex PCR with immunoSEQ amplified the TCR beta CDR3 across 54 Vbeta and 13 Jbeta. TCRdb itself ran the immunoSEQ multiplex PCR reads through MiXCR, one entry per CDR3 protein. The table has approximately 300,000 distinct CDR3 sequences, roughly 85% seen once.

J is TRBJ2-3 and V is TRBV6-5, with 7 nucleotides matching TRBD2. The sequence was collected from a human donor with multiple sclerosis. The sequenced sample consisted of CD8+ T cells from PBMCs. In nucleotides, the CDR3 is TGTGCCAGCAGTCTAGCGGAGTTAGGCACAGATACGCAGTATTTT. It is translated as CASSLAELGTDTQYF.